Below, 11 T cell receptor beta chains from the same sample are listed, as sequenced in a study of blood T cells in healthy people across ages. With a J-beta primer mix and a sample-barcoded 5' primer, a second PCR ran about 7 to 11 cycles. MiXCR, run by TCRdb on the 5' RACE reads, gives a single entry per CDR3 protein. Of roughly 2 million distinct CDR3 sequences listed, around 50% are singletons. The sequenced material came from blood. These receptors were collected from a woman in her 40s in good health.

The sample holds a few counts of this clonotype. One end of the junction is discordant with germline, which a read error may explain. The chain's CDR3 is CASSQLAGVYNEQFF. The CDR3 region has the DNA TGTGCTAGCAGCCAGCTAGCGGGGGTCTATAATGAGCAGTTCTTC. This chain joins TRBV7-7 and TRBJ2-1; 10 bases align to TRBD2. This CDR3 has 15 residues. CDR1 and CDR2 (germline): SSHAT, FNYEAQ (reference sequence). Variable domain in full (rest from reference TRBV7-7 and TRBJ2-1): GAGVSQSPRYKVTKRGQDVTLRCDPISSHATLYWYQQALGQGPEFLTYFNYEAQPDKSGLPSDRFSAERPEGSISTLTIQRTEQRDSAMYRCASSQLAGVYNEQFFGPGTRLTVL.

The chain employs TRBV6-6 and TRBJ1-4; D unclear. The CDR3 length is 16 residues. Per the germline V gene, CDR1 is MNHNY and CDR2 is SVGAGI (reference sequence). V shed 4 bases and J shed 7 bases, with 19 bases lying between them. The CDR3 DNA reads as TGTGCCAGCAGTTCCCGGGTAACGGTTTCCGGTGAAAAACTGTTTTTT. Protein: CASSSRVTVSGEKLFF.

The chain couples TRBV12-3 or TRBV12-4 to TRBJ2-5, with 11 bases fitting TRBD2. The V segment lost 5 bases and the J segment 5 bases; nucleotides outside the gene matches: 4. The CDR3 consists of 14 residues. DNA of the CDR3: TGTGCCAGCAGTGAGACTAGCGGGGAGGAGACCCAGTACTTC. This gives the protein CASSETSGEETQYF.

This sequence joins TRBV6-1 and TRBJ2-5; 7 bases agree with TRBD1. CDR1 is MNHNS and CDR2 is SASEGT in the germline V gene. The CDR3 covers 14 residues. The trim removed 5 bases at V and 6 bases at J, leaving 9 bases unmatched. The CDR3 sequence is CASSPKTGWQTQYF. The CDR3 DNA reads TGTGCCAGCAGTCCCAAGACAGGGTGGCAGACCCAGTACTTC.

This clonotype showed up just a few times. The rearrangement uses TRBV6-2 or TRBV6-3 and TRBJ2-5, with 11 positions matching TRBD1. CDR3 length: 17 amino acids. V lost 2 bases, J lost 3 bases, and 8 bases stayed unmatched. The V gene's germline CDR1 is MNHEY and CDR2 SVGEGT. The CDR3 loop is CASSYLPGQGAKETQYF. The CDR3 region has the DNA TGTGCCAGCAGTTACCTTCCCGGACAGGGGGCGAAAGAGACCCAGTACTTC.

This chain links TRBV7-2 with TRBJ2-3; TRBD2 might be the D (5 bases). The ends were cut back, 3 bases at V and 6 bases at J, with 16 bases in the middle. The CDR3 is made up of 15 amino acids. In germline, CDR1 is SGHTA, CDR2 FQGNSA. CDR3 sequence (DNA): TGTGCCAGCAGCTTCGCCCTAGCCAGTCCGGATACGCAGTATTTT. Its protein is CASSFALASPDTQYF. Filled out from reference TRBV7-2 and TRBJ2-3, the complete variable domain reads GAGVSQSPSNKVTEKGKDVELRCDPISGHTALYWYRQSLGQGLEFLIYFQGNSAPDKSGLPSDRFSAERTGGSVSTLTIQRTQQEDSAVYLCASSFALASPDTQYFGPGTRLTVL.

This clonotype was picked up a small number of times. This rearrangement joins TRBV29-1 to TRBJ2-1; D perhaps matches TRBD2 (6 bases). The CDR3 covers 13 residues. CDR1 is SQVTM, CDR2 ANQGSEA, per germline. V lost 6 bases and J lost 8, with 17 bases in between. CDR3 DNA sequence: TGCAGCGTAGCCCCCAGGGTAGCGGATGAGCAGTTCTTC. Translated: CSVAPRVADEQFF.

This clonotype came up once. This chain links TRBV4-3 with TRBJ2-1; D could derive from TRBD1 or TRBD2 (7 bases each). Near its end, the DNA agrees better with TRBJ2-7, so the J call may be wrong. CDR1 and CDR2 (germline): LGHNA, YSLEER. This CDR3 is built from 16 residues. CDR3 loop: CASSQEFDRDYNEQYF. DNA of the CDR3: TGCGCCAGCAGCCAAGAATTCGACAGGGACTACAATGAGCAGTACTTC.

The count of this clonotype is one. This sequence joins TRBV12-3 or TRBV12-4 and TRBJ2-5; no definite D call. This CDR3 contains 12 residues. V was cut by 0 bases and J by 11 bases, with 10 bases left in between. The CDR3 DNA is TGTGCCAGCAGTTTAGCCGATGCAGAGCAGTACTTC. It codes for CASSLADAEQYF.

The V gene is TRBV14, the J gene TRBJ2-1; tentative D call: TRBD2 (6 bases). Germline V gives CDR1 SGHDN, CDR2 FVKESK. V shed 0 bases and J shed 13 bases, with 25 bases lying between them. This CDR3 region has 17 residues. CDR3 nucleotides: TGTGCCAGCAGCCAAGAGGAGGGACCATCGTCTACAGAGACCCAGTTCTTC. Amino acid sequence: CASSQEEGPSSTETQFF.

This clonotype was observed a handful of times. V usage is TRBV7-2 and J usage is TRBJ2-7, with D uncertain. The CDR3 is made up of 12 amino acids. The germline V and J ends were trimmed by 6 bases and 2 bases, with 8 bases remaining between them. Per germline, CDR1 SGHTA and CDR2 FQGNSA. In nucleotides, the CDR3 is TGTGCCAGCAGGGGCATTACCTACGAGCAGTACTTC. Amino acid sequence: CASRGITYEQYF.